The rows below give T cell receptor beta chains drawn from one sample of a study of siplizumab effects on memory and regulatory T cells. TCRdb's copy holds only in-frame clones and misses some; the assay was immunoSEQ multiplex PCR. The data hold over 100,000 clones, with roughly 92% observed a single time. Sequenced sample: Tregs sorted from blood. These TCRs come from a human donor in good health. Each CDR3 is given with its conserved first and last residue. Each record gives: CDR3 protein, CDR3 DNA, clone size, D gene, J gene, V gene. The D gene is left open where the match is weak. Size is stated for part of the rows, as once, few or many counts, or as a class when the clone is expanded.

CASSLRRGFADTQYF	TGTGCCAGCAGCTTGCGCAGGGGTTTTGCAGATACGCAGTATTTT	once	.	TRBJ2-3	TRBV5-4
CASSEEGYEQYF	TGTGCCAGCAGTGAAGAGGGCTACGAGCAGTACTTC	.	.	TRBJ2-7	TRBV6-1
CASSLGAVSTDTQYF	TGTGCCAGCAGCTTAGGGGCAGTAAGCACAGATACGCAGTATTTT	.	.	TRBJ2-3	TRBV7-9
CASSIIPGAGTGELFF	TGTGCCAGTAGTATCATCCCGGGGGCGGGCACCGGGGAGCTGTTTTTT	.	.	TRBJ2-2	TRBV19
CASSKGTSSGTGELFF	TGTGCCAGCAGCAAGGGGACTAGCTCGGGCACCGGGGAGCTGTTTTTT	.	TRBD2	TRBJ2-2	TRBV7-9
CASSLALGWTDTQYF	TGTGCCAGCAGCTTAGCGTTAGGGTGGACAGATACGCAGTATTTT	.	.	TRBJ2-3	TRBV7-8
CASSVAMNTEAFF	TGTGCCAGCAGTGTGGCAATGAACACTGAAGCTTTCTTT	few	.	TRBJ1-1	TRBV2
CASSIAGVPGNTIYF	TGTGCCAGTAGTATAGCGGGGGTTCCAGGAAACACCATATATTTT	.	.	TRBJ1-3	TRBV19
CASSYSGHSNYGYTF	TGTGCCAGCAGTTACTCGGGACATAGTAACTATGGCTACACCTTC	once	.	TRBJ1-2	TRBV6-6
CASSRGNYGYTF	TGTGCCAGCAGCAGGGGAAACTATGGCTACACCTTC	.	.	TRBJ1-2	TRBV9
CASSYWGEGTEAFF	TGTGCCAGCAGTTACTGGGGAGAAGGAACTGAAGCTTTCTTT	once	.	TRBJ1-1	TRBV6-5
CASSLPPGRAYEQYF	TGTGCCAGCAGCCTTCCCCCCGGGAGGGCTTACGAGCAGTACTTC	.	TRBD2	TRBJ2-7	TRBV7-8
CASSPGGAEAFF	TGTGCCAGCAGCCCGGGGGGGGCTGAAGCTTTCTTT	.	.	TRBJ1-1	TRBV7-2
CASSALIGAQGEAFF	TGTGCCAGCAGTGCCTTGATCGGGGCGCAGGGAGAAGCTTTCTTT	few	.	TRBJ1-1	TRBV2
CASSPVLHPRAGSGEQYF	TGCGCCAGCAGCCCGGTTCTCCACCCCAGGGCGGGGTCGGGAGAGCAGTACTTC	.	.	TRBJ2-7	TRBV4-1
CASSYSLDQETQYF	TGTGCCAGCAGTTACTCACTGGACCAAGAGACCCAGTACTTC	.	.	TRBJ2-5	TRBV6-6
CSARTDTEAFF	TGCAGTGCTAGAACCGACACTGAAGCTTTCTTT	once	.	TRBJ1-1	TRBV20-1
CASSPGGINSPLHF	TGCGCCAGCAGCCCGGGGGGTATCAATTCACCCCTCCACTTT	.	.	TRBJ1-6	TRBV4-1
CASSNDGYTF	TGTGCCAGCAGCAACGATGGCTACACCTTC	.	.	TRBJ1-2	TRBV21-1
CASSLPSGRTNEQFF	TGTGCCAGCAGCCTCCCTAGCGGGAGGACCAATGAGCAGTTCTTC	.	TRBD2	TRBJ2-1	TRBV7-9
CASSLGQGIWNEQFF	TGCGCCAGCAGCTTGGGACAGGGGATTTGGAATGAGCAGTTCTTC	.	TRBD1	TRBJ2-1	TRBV5-1
CASRGPGQSYGYTF	TGTGCCAGCAGGGGCCCGGGACAGAGCTATGGCTACACCTTC	once	TRBD1	TRBJ1-2	TRBV25-1
CASSEDWDTQYF	TGCGCCAGCAGCGAAGACTGGGATACGCAGTATTTT	.	.	TRBJ2-3	TRBV5-1
CASGVRQLNSPLHF	TGCGCCAGCGGAGTGAGGCAGCTTAATTCACCCCTCCACTTT	once	.	TRBJ1-6	TRBV10-2
CAPLGGNYGYTF	TGTGCGCCCCTAGGCGGAAACTATGGCTACACCTTC	.	.	TRBJ1-2	TRBV5-6
CASGRGAGPSSGELFF	TGTGCCAGCGGAAGGGGGGCAGGGCCGAGTTCCGGGGAGCTGTTTTTT	.	.	TRBJ2-2	TRBV9
CASSPSRANTGELFF	TGCGCCAGCAGCCCCTCAAGAGCGAACACCGGGGAGCTGTTTTTT	.	.	TRBJ2-2	TRBV5-1
CASSSGTANSPLHF	TGCGCCAGCAGCTCTGGGACAGCTAATTCACCCCTCCACTTT	once	TRBD1	TRBJ1-6	TRBV5-1
CASSIEGANYGYTF	TGTGCCAGTAGTATAGAGGGGGCCAACTATGGCTACACCTTC	.	.	TRBJ1-2	TRBV19
CASREAHAVDTQYF	TGTGCCAGCAGGGAGGCCCACGCGGTAGATACGCAGTATTTT	.	.	TRBJ2-3	TRBV2
CATRNRVHEQYF	TGTGCCACCCGCAACAGGGTCCACGAGCAGTACTTC	once	.	TRBJ2-7	TRBV6-5
CASSVDPPTGGAGYQETQYF	TGCGCCAGCAGCGTTGATCCCCCAACAGGGGGCGCAGGGTACCAAGAGACCCAGTACTTC	.	TRBD1	TRBJ2-5	TRBV5-1
CASSRVQNTGELFF	TGTGCCAGCAGTAGGGTACAGAACACCGGGGAGCTGTTTTTT	.	.	TRBJ2-2	TRBV2
CASGRSTNEKLFF	TGCGCCAGTGGAAGGTCAACTAATGAAAAACTGTTTTTT	once	.	TRBJ1-4	TRBV7-9
CASSSKTLIRGYTF	TGTGCCAGCAGCTCGAAGACACTCATTCGGGGCTACACCTTC	.	.	TRBJ1-2	TRBV11-2